The clone carrying this T cell receptor (beta chain) was detected once. The data were obtained in a study of cytomegalovirus exposure and HLA in healthy donors. Trimming shortened V by 0 bases and J by 5 bases, and 5 bases separated the two germline ends. Per the germline V gene, CDR1 is MNHEY and CDR2 is SMNVEV (reference sequence). The CDR3 is 13 residues long. PCR primers comprised 60 Vbeta and 13 Jbeta primers. Sequenced by immunoSEQ multiplex PCR; TCRdb stores in-frame clones only, minus some. The sample records about 120,000 clones, 74% being singletons. This receptor was taken from a man between 40 and 49 years old in good health and CMV-seropositive. The chain is built from TRBV27 and TRBJ1-5; no firm D call. Sequencing was performed on PBMCs. CDR3: CASSLSSDQPQHF. The CDR3 DNA follows: TGTGCCAGCAGTTTATCGTCCGATCAGCCCCAGCATTTT.